This T cell receptor (beta chain) was identified in a study of T cells after yellow fever vaccination. This clonotype was seen at least ten times. Synthesis of TCR cDNA relied on 5'RACE template switching, which attached a universal primer site and UMIs. TCRdb processed the 5' RACE reads anew with MiXCR; each CDR3 protein has one entry. The sample yields about 400,000 distinct CDR3 sequences, approximately 6% seen once. This material consisted of PBMCs, taken 5 days after the yellow fever booster vaccination. This receptor was taken from a man aged 30 to 45 who received the YFV17D yellow fever vaccine.

CDR3 region: CASSPSGRALNEQFF. CDR3 sequence (DNA): TGTGCCAGCAGCCCTAGCGGGAGGGCCCTTAATGAGCAGTTCTTC. The rearrangement uses TRBV9 and TRBJ2-1; the match to TRBD2 covers 12 bases. V trimming: 4 bases; J trimming: 7 bases; junction bases outside the gene matches: 6. CDR3 size: 15 residues. Germline loops: CDR1 SGDLS, CDR2 YYNGEE.